The T cell receptor (beta chain) described here comes from a study of blood T cell repertoires in COVID-19 (TCRdb year 2020). Looking at the study overall: Samples covering the acute and convalescent phases of COVID-19 were provided by collaborators in the United States, Italy and Spain. The material from the prospective study consisted of cDNA or gDNA derived from T cells, B-cell-depleted T cells, or PBMCs. Deeply sampled blood TCRbeta repertoires from subjects exposed to, actively infected with, or recovered from COVID-19 were included in the dataset. The repertoires were released in a freely available public database intended as a resource for research on the immune response to SARS-CoV-2. The samples were drawn from two sources: the first 160 participants of the ongoing ImmuneRACE study, and 950 to 1,500 subjects contributed by 6 global collaborators. Sample metadata almost always included a de-identified subject ID, COVID-19 status, age in years and sex. HLA class I and class II types, where available, came from metadata supplied by the sample provider rather than from assay-based typing. The study at large found these results: The quantity of clinical and demographic metadata differed by source and by participant and was supplied without curation.

Each collaborating institution followed its own protocols to collect whole blood in K2EDTA tubes. For TCRbeta analysis, collaborator samples were shipped as frozen whole blood, as isolated PBMCs, or as DNA extracted from either sample type. From the cysteine through the phenylalanine, the CDR3 covers 15 amino acids. The entry retains the CDR3 DNA only, 45 bases that are in frame from base 1. The germline V end is reduced by 5 bases and the J end by 10 bases; junction bases left unmatched: 8. The germline V gene yields LGHNA for CDR1 and YNFKEQ for CDR2. TCRbeta CDR3 regions were amplified from genomic DNA using the immunoSEQ Assay, a bias-controlled multiplex PCR. The original methods were these. Nucleated cell counts per sample were estimated from amplification of reference gene primers within the assay. To quantify the absolute abundance of each unique TCRbeta CDR3 rearrangement, sequence reads were collapsed and filtered. For each sample, productive Simpson clonality was calculated by taking the square root of Simpson's diversity index across productive rearrangements. Entries here come from immuneACCESS through TCRdb and include only in-frame sequences with V and J called. Some clones fail to appear in such tables; in the studies checked, an unresolved V gene covers under half of the shortfall, and the cause of the remainder is unknown. That table is the source of V, J and clone size, and D and trimming were worked out from the DNA. The sample records about 120,000 clones, over 60% of which are singletons. The ten largest clonotypes hold around 3.9% of the sample.

A remark on this clone: The antigen this receptor binds is unknown. No much larger clone is present one base from it, and per-base qualities are unavailable.

Recombination linked TRBV4-2 to TRBJ1-6, with 10 middle bases fitting TRBD1. What was sequenced was peripheral blood. The clonotype comes from an elderly woman with acute or convalescent COVID-19. The sequenced DNA: TGTGCCAGCAGCAGAGGGACAGGGGTATGGTCACCCCTCCACTTT. It translates to CASSRGTGVWSPLHF.